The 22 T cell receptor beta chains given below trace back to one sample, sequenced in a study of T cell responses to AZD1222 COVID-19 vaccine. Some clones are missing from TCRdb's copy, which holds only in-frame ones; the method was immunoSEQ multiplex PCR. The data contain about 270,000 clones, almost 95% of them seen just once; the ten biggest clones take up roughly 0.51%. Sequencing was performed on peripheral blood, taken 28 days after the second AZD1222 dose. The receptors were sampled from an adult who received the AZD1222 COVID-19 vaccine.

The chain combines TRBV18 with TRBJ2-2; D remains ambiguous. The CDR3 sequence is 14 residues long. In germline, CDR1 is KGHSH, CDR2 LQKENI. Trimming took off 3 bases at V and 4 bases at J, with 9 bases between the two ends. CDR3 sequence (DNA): TGTGCCAGCTCACCGAAGATGAGCACCGGGGAGCTGTTTTTT. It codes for CASSPKMSTGELFF.

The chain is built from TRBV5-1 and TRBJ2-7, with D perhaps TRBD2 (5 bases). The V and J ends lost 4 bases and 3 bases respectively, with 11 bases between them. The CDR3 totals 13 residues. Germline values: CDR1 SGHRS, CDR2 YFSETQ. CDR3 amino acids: CASSGPSRYEQYF. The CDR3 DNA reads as TGCGCCAGCAGCGGGCCTAGCCGCTACGAGCAGTACTTC.

The CDR3 loop reads CASSPRPGSSYNEQFF. CDR3 nucleotide sequence: TGTGCCAGCTCACCCAGGCCCGGGAGCTCCTACAATGAGCAGTTCTTC. The V call is TRBV18, the J call TRBJ2-1; weak D call: TRBD2 (6 bases). The germline V gene encodes CDR1 KGHSH and CDR2 LQKENI. CDR3 size: 16 residues. Trimming shortened V by 3 bases and J by 0 bases, and 12 bases separated the two germline ends.

The DNA for the CDR3 is TGTGCCAGCAGCAGGGGCCAGCGCTACGAGCAGTACTTC. Residues: CASSRGQRYEQYF. This chain links TRBV4-2 with TRBJ2-7, with a possible D match to TRBD1 (5 bases). With 5 bases removed from V and 3 bases from J, the gap between germline ends came to 11 bases. The CDR3 runs to 13 residues. Germline CDR1 and CDR2: LGHNA and YNFKEQ.

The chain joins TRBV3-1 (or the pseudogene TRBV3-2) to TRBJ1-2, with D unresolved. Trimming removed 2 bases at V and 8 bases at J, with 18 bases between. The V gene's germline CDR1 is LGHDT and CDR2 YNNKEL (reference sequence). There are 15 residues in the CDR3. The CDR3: CASSQYQRTGSGYTF. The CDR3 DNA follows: TGTGCCAGCAGCCAATATCAGCGTACTGGCTCGGGCTACACCTTC.

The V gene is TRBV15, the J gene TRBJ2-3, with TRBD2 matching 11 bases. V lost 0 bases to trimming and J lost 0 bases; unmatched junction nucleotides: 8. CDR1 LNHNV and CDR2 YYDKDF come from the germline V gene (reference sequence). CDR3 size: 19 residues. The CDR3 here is CATSRDSGLAGGSTDTQYF. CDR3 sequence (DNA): TGTGCCACCAGCAGAGATAGTGGCTTAGCGGGGGGGAGCACAGATACGCAGTATTTT.

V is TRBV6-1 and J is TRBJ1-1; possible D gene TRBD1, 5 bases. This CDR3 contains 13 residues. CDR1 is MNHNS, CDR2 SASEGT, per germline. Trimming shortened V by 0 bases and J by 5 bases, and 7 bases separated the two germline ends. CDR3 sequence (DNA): TGTGCCAGCAGTGAAGCCGGGGGGACTGAAGCTTTCTTT. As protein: CASSEAGGTEAFF.

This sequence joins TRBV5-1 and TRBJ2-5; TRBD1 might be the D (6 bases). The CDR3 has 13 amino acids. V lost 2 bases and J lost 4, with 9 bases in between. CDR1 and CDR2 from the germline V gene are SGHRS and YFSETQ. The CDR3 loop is CASSFNRVETQYF. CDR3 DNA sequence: TGCGCCAGCAGCTTTAACAGGGTAGAGACCCAGTACTTC.

CDR3 DNA sequence: TGTGCCAGCAGCCCCGGCAGGGGGCTGACAGATACGCAGTATTTT. Translating gives CASSPGRGLTDTQYF. V is TRBV9 and J is TRBJ2-3, with 8 bases that match TRBD1. V gave up 4 bases and J gave up 3 bases; unmatched junction bases: 7. This CDR3 comprises 15 residues. The germline gives CDR1 SGDLS, CDR2 YYNGEE.

The CDR3 here is CASSPTGRGELFF. CDR3 sequence (DNA): TGTGCCAGCAGTCCCACGGGTCGGGGGGAGCTGTTTTTT. J is TRBJ2-2 and V is TRBV12-3 or TRBV12-4; D not certain. This CDR3 comprises 13 residues. V was cut by 5 bases and J by 8 bases, with 12 bases left in between.

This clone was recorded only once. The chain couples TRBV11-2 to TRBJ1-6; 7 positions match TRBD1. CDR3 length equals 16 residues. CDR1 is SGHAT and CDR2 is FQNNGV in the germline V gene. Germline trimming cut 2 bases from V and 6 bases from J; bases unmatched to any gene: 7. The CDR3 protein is CASSLWRRGPNSPLHF. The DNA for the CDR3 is TGTGCCAGCAGCTTATGGAGAAGGGGGCCTAATTCACCCCTCCACTTT.

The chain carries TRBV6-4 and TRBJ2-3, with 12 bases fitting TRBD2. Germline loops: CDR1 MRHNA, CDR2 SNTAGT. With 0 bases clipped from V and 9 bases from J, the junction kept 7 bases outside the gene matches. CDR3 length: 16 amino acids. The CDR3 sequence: CASSDSTSGGLGTQYF. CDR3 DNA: TGTGCCAGCAGTGACTCGACTAGCGGGGGTTTAGGGACGCAGTATTTT.

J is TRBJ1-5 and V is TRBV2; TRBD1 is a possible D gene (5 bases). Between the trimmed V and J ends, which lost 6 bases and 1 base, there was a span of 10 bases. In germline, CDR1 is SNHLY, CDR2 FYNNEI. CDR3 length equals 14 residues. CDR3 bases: TGTGCCAGCAGGACCCAGGGAAGCAATCAGCCCCAGCATTTT. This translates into CASRTQGSNQPQHF.

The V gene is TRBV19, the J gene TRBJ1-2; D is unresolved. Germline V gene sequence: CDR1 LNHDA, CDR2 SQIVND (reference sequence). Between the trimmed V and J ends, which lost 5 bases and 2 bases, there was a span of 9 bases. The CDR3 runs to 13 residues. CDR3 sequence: CASSPRQNYGYTF. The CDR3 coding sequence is TGTGCCAGTAGTCCCCGACAAAACTATGGCTACACCTTC.

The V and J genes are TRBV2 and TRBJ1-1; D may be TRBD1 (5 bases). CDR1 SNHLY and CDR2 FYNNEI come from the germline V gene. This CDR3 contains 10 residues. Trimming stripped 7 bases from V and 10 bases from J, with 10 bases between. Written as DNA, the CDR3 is TGTGCCAGCACACACGGGGGAGCTTTCTTT. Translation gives CASTHGGAFF. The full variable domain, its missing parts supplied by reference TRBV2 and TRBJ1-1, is EPEVTQTPSHQVTQMGQEVILRCVPISNHLYFYWYRQILGQKVEFLVSFYNNEISEKSEIFDDQFSVERPDGSNFTLKIRSTKLEDSAMYFCASTHGGAFFGQGTRLTVV.

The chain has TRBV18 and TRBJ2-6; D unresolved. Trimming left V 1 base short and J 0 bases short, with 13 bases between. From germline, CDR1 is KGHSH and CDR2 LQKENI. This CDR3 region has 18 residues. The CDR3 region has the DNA TGTGCCAGCTCACCACGGCAGGAGTCTATCTCTGGGGCCAACGTCCTGACTTTC. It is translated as CASSPRQESISGANVLTF. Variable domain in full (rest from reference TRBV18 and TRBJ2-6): NAGVMQNPRHLVRRRGQEARLRCSPMKGHSHVYWYRQLPEEGLKFMVYLQKENIIDESGMPKERFSAEFPKEGPSILRIQQVVRGDSAAYFCASSPRQESISGANVLTFGAGSRLTVL.

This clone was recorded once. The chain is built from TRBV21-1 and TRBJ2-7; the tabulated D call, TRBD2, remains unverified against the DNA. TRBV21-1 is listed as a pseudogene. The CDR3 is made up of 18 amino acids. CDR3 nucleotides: TGTGCCAGCAGCAACCCCAAGCCACGGGGGGACATCCAGTACGAGCAGTACTTC. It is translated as CASSNPKPRGDIQYEQYF.

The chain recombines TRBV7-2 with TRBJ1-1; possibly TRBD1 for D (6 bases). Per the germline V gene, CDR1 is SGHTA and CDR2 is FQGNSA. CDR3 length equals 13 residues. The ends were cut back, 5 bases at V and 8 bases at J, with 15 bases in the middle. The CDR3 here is CASSLQGTTEAFF. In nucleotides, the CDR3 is TGTGCCAGCAGCCTACAGGGCACAACCGAAGCTTTCTTT.

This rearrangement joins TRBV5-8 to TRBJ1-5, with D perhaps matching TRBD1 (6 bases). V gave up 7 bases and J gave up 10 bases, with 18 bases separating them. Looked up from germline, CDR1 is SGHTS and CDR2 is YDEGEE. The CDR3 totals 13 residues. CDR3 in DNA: TGTGCCAGCGGACGGACAGTTTGGGTTCCCCAGCATTTT. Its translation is CASGRTVWVPQHF.

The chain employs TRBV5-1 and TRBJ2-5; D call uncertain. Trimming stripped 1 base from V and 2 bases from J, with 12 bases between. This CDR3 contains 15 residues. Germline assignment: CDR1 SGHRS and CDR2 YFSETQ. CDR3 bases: TGCGCCAGCAGCTTGAATGCGGAGACTCAAGAGACCCAGTACTTC. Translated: CASSLNAETQETQYF. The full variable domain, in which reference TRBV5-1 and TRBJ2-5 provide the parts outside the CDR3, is KAGVTQTPRYLIKTRGQQVTLSCSPISGHRSVSWYQQTPGQGLQFLFEYFSETQRNKGNFPGRFSGRQFSNSRSEMNVSTLELGDSALYLCASSLNAETQETQYFGPGTRLLVL.

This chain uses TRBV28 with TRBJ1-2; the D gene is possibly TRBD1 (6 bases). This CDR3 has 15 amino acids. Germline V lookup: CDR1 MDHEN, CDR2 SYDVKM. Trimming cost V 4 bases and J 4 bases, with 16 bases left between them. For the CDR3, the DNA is TGTGCCAGCAGTTCCTTCTTGGACAGCGGCTATGGCTACACCTTC. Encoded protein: CASSSFLDSGYGYTF.

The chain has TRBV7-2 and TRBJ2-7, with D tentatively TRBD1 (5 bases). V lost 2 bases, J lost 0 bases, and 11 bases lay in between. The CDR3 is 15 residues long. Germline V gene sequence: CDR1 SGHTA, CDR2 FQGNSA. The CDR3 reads CASSLQGPSSYEQYF. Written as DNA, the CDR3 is TGTGCCAGCAGCTTACAGGGCCCGAGCTCCTACGAGCAGTACTTC.